The clone carrying this T cell receptor beta chain has more than one count but fewer than ten. This table comes from immunoSEQ multiplex PCR, and its TCRdb copy is limited to in-frame clones, with some not included. Of a few hundred thousand clones in the sample, around 87% were seen once. The data originate from a study of blood T cell repertoires in COVID-19. Trimming cost V 0 bases and J 2 bases, with 5 bases left between them. This CDR3 region has 13 residues. CDR1 and CDR2 (germline): MGHRA, YSYEKL. V usage is TRBV4-1 and J usage is TRBJ2-7, with no clear D. The specimen was peripheral blood. This clonotype was obtained from a man between 60 and 75 years old with acute or convalescent COVID-19. The CDR3 sequence: CASSQDGPYEQYF. The DNA for the CDR3 is TGCGCCAGCAGCCAAGATGGCCCCTACGAGCAGTACTTC.